The entry below describes one TCR beta chain. The antigen is undetermined. The data are from a study of blood T cells in healthy people across ages. Broader study findings: Roughly linear age-related decline in beta diversity appeared, significant by age roughly 40. Diversity figures based on one million T cells were deemed too low.

The CDR3 consists of 15 residues. CDR1 and CDR2 from the germline V gene are MNHNY and SVGAGI (reference sequence). The ends lost 6 bases at V and 3 bases at J; junction bases unmatched: 7. Primed by a sample-barcoded 5' primer and a J-beta primer mix, a second PCR proceeded for roughly 7 to 11 cycles. Through a template-switch adaptor with 12 random nucleotides, each cDNA molecule received a tag. At least 3 million CDR3-containing paired-end reads were obtained per sample. In TCRdb, the 5' RACE reads were re-called with MiXCR into one record per CDR3 protein. The repertoire holds roughly 1,700,000 distinct CDR3 sequences, with 28% as singletons.

The sample was blood. This rearrangement joins TRBV6-6 to TRBJ2-7, with 11 bases fitting TRBD2. The clonotype was recovered from a woman aged 30 to 39 in good health. CDR3 amino acids: CASSKMGTSGYEQYF. The CDR3 DNA sequence: TGTGCCAGCAGCAAGATGGGGACTAGCGGCTACGAGCAGTACTTC.